These T cell receptor beta chains were read from a single sample in a study of early T cells in non-severe SARS-CoV-2 infection. TCRdb independently ran MiXCR on the 5' RACE reads; one entry per CDR3 protein. Of about 33,000 distinct CDR3 sequences listed, approximately 5% are singletons. The sequenced material came from whole blood. These receptors were collected from an adult who was a healthcare worker with PCR-confirmed SARS-CoV-2 infection or an uninfected control (not recorded which). The CDR3 runs from the conserved cysteine through the conserved F or W. The order of the fields is CDR3 protein, V gene, J gene.

CASSLAGTYNEQFF	TRBV11-3	TRBJ2-1
CASRPTGGFNSPLHF	TRBV28	TRBJ1-6
CASSQGGLERATGLETQYF	TRBV3-1	TRBJ2-5
CSAREAGARVNTQYF	TRBV20-1	TRBJ2-3
CATSAGLASMNEQFF	TRBV15	TRBJ2-1
CSADRDNRATEAFF	TRBV20-1	TRBJ1-1
CSASSGTSGGGPAETQYF	TRBV20-1	TRBJ2-5
CASSFIRPGGGMNTEAFF	TRBV7-6	TRBJ1-1
CSATRGTGGRNQPQHF	TRBV20-1	TRBJ1-5
CASSPTQDRGELTGELFF	TRBV4-3	TRBJ2-2
CASSYLGQGGNGYTF	TRBV6-5	TRBJ1-2
CASAWDRVSTEAFF	TRBV12-5	TRBJ1-1
CASSLWDQPFLRNEQFF	TRBV11-2	TRBJ2-1
CSASPRDTPRDQYF	TRBV20-1	TRBJ2-7
CASSDGGYNEQFF	TRBV6-5	TRBJ2-1
CASSSRINYGYTF	TRBV7-2	TRBJ1-2
CASSPDRTDQPQHF	TRBV12-3/TRBV12-4	TRBJ1-5
CASSSGWYTEAFF	TRBV7-2	TRBJ1-1
CAIAGGANSPLHF	TRBV10-2	TRBJ1-6
CASSYSTGGGVDGYTF	TRBV6-5	TRBJ1-2
CASSSYQETQYF	TRBV19	TRBJ2-5
CSAITSGGRNIQYF	TRBV20-1	TRBJ2-4
CASSPMGLTDTQYF	TRBV7-3	TRBJ2-3
CASSQGPDATYEQYF	TRBV4-3	TRBJ2-7
CASSERMGTGGEGAEAFF	TRBV6-1	TRBJ1-1
CASSLAILETQYF	TRBV6-2/TRBV6-3	TRBJ2-5
CASSLFSTNEQFF	TRBV7-9	TRBJ2-1
CSIANGGAETDTQYF	TRBV29-1	TRBJ2-3
CASSLETGRGSDTQYF	TRBV7-6	TRBJ2-3